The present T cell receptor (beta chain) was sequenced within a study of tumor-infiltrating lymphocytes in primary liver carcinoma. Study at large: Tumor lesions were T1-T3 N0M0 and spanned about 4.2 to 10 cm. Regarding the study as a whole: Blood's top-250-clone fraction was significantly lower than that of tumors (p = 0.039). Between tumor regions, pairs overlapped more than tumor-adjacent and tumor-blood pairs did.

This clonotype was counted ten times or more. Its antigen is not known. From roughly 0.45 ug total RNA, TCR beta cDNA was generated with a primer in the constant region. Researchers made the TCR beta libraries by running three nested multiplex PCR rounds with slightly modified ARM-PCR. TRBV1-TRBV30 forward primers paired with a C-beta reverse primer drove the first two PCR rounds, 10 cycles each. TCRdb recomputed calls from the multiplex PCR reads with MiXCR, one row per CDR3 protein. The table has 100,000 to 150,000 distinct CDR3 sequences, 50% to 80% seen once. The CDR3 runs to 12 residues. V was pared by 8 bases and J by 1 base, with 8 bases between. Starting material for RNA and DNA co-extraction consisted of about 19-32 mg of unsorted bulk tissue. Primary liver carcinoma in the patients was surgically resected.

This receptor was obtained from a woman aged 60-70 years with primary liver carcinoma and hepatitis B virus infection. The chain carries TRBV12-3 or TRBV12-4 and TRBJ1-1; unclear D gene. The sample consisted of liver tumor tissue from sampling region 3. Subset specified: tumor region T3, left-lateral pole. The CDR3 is CASGRRNTEAFF. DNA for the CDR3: TGTGCCAGCGGGCGGAGGAACACTGAAGCTTTCTTT.